These 13 T cell receptor beta chains share one sample of origin, sequenced in a study of blood T cell repertoires in COVID-19. Produced via immunoSEQ multiplex PCR; TCRdb's table is partial and in-frame only. Of about 170,000 clones detected, over 85% appear once; the ten largest clones hold roughly 5%. Sequenced input: peripheral blood. All receptors come from a woman in her 50s with acute or convalescent COVID-19.

The V call is TRBV4-1, the J call TRBJ1-1; D is unresolved. Germline values: CDR1 MGHRA, CDR2 YSYEKL. V was shortened by 1 base and J by 3 bases, with 15 bases between the two germline ends. There are 16 residues in the CDR3. This CDR3 is CASSQVMRARDTEAFF. The CDR3 DNA sequence: TGCGCCAGCAGCCAAGTAATGAGGGCGAGGGACACTGAAGCTTTCTTT.

This clone appeared once. The V call is TRBV19, the J call TRBJ1-5; D unclear. Trimming removed 6 bases from V and 0 bases from J, with 12 bases in between. Germline V gives CDR1 LNHDA, CDR2 SQIVND (reference sequence). CDR3 length equals 15 residues. The CDR3 coding sequence is TGTGCCAGTAGCCTAGGCGGGAGTAGCAATCAGCCCCAGCATTTT. Amino acid sequence: CASSLGGSSNQPQHF.

The chain joins TRBV3-1 (or the pseudogene TRBV3-2) to TRBJ2-2, with D possibly matching TRBD2 (6 bases). Germline V lookup: CDR1 LGHDT, CDR2 YNNKEL (reference sequence). V shed 1 base and J shed 4 bases, with 10 bases lying between them. The CDR3 sequence is 15 residues long. The CDR3 reads CASSQVPGGTGELFF. CDR3 coding DNA: TGTGCCAGCAGCCAAGTCCCCGGGGGCACCGGGGAGCTGTTTTTT.

This chain uses TRBV6-2 or TRBV6-3 with TRBJ2-7; no firm D call. Germline V lookup: CDR1 MNHEY, CDR2 SVGEGT. V dropped 2 bases and J dropped 3 bases, with 14 bases sitting between them. The length of the CDR3 is 15 residues. The CDR3 protein is CASSYPDTYDYEQYF. The CDR3 DNA follows: TGTGCCAGCAGTTACCCTGACACCTACGACTACGAGCAGTACTTC.

This clone was seen only a few times. J is TRBJ2-5 and V is TRBV4-1; TRBD2 agrees at 10 bases. Germline CDR1 reads MGHRA; CDR2 reads YSYEKL. Unmatched junction bases numbered 7, after V lost 0 bases and J lost 3 bases. This CDR3 region has 17 residues. The CDR3 protein is CASSQDWAAGGKETQYF. The CDR3, as DNA: TGCGCCAGCAGCCAAGATTGGGCAGCGGGGGGGAAAGAGACCCAGTACTTC.

This clone was detected only once. CDR3 DNA sequence: TGTGCCAGCAGCTCCGGGGGGGAGGGGTCAACAGATACGCAGTATTTT. Protein: CASSSGGEGSTDTQYF. The V and J genes are TRBV7-2 and TRBJ2-3; 8 nucleotides line up with TRBD2. CDR1 SGHTA and CDR2 FQGNSA come from the germline V gene. V lost 4 bases, J lost 3 bases, and 9 bases stayed unmatched. This CDR3 is 16 amino acids long.

V usage is TRBV9 and J usage is TRBJ1-5; no reliable D call. The CDR3 consists of 15 residues. Per the germline V gene, CDR1 is SGDLS and CDR2 is YYNGEE. Trimming stripped 2 bases from V and 1 base from J, with 10 bases between. This CDR3 is CASSVGGRSNQPQHF. The CDR3 DNA reads TGTGCCAGCAGCGTGGGAGGGAGAAGCAATCAGCCCCAGCATTTT.

This chain uses TRBV5-1 with TRBJ2-3; 14 nucleotides align to TRBD2. The CDR3 has 14 residues. Germline V gene sequence: CDR1 SGHRS, CDR2 YFSETQ. V lost 9 bases and J lost 7; bases outside the gene matches: 7. CDR3 amino acids: CATSTSGGVNTQYF. CDR3 DNA: TGCGCCACTTCGACTAGCGGGGGGGTAAATACGCAGTATTTT.

This clone was found a few times. The chain recombines TRBV14 with TRBJ1-2; no firm D call. Trimming pared 2 bases from V and 1 base from J, leaving 5 bases between. This CDR3 spans 13 amino acids. CDR1 SGHDN and CDR2 FVKESK come from the germline V gene. CDR3 sequence: CASSQQINYGYTF. The CDR3 DNA reads TGTGCCAGCAGCCAACAGATTAACTATGGCTACACCTTC.

The V gene is TRBV18, the J gene TRBJ2-1, with 7 nucleotides matching TRBD2. Germline V gene data show CDR1 as KGHSH and CDR2 as LQKENI. Trimming removed 5 bases from V and 7 bases from J; junction bases left unmatched: 14. The CDR3 totals 16 residues. The CDR3 spells CASSATLAGVKNEQFF. The CDR3 DNA reads TGTGCCAGCTCAGCGACTCTGGCGGGAGTCAAAAATGAGCAGTTCTTC.

J is TRBJ1-6 and V is TRBV28; weak D call: TRBD1 (5 bases). V was pared by 6 bases and J by 14 bases, with 20 bases between. The germline CDR1 and CDR2 sequences are MDHEN and SYDVKM. The CDR3 sequence is 14 residues long. CDR3 sequence: CASRYGGVGGALHF. As DNA, the CDR3 is TGTGCCAGCAGATACGGGGGGGTCGGTGGGGCCCTCCACTTT. The entire variable domain, with the rest obtained from reference TRBV28 and TRBJ1-6, is as follows: DVKVTQSSRYLVKRTGEKVFLECVQDMDHENMFWYRQDPGLGLRLIYFSYDVKMKEKGDIPEGYSVSREKKERFSLILESASTNQTSMYLCASRYGGVGGALHFGNGTRLTVT.

For the CDR3, the DNA is TGTGCCAGCAGCTTTGGCCAGGGGTATGGCTACACCTTC. Amino acid sequence: CASSFGQGYGYTF. The J gene is TRBJ1-2, the V gene TRBV11-2; tentative D call: TRBD1 (6 bases). The CDR3 contains 13 residues. Trimming shortened V by 3 bases and J by 5 bases, and 10 bases separated the two germline ends. Germline V gene sequence: CDR1 SGHAT, CDR2 FQNNGV.

This chain links TRBV10-3 with TRBJ2-1; no clear D gene. The CDR3 consists of 13 residues. Germline CDR1 ENHRY, CDR2 SYGVKD. Deletions cut 11 bases from V and 0 bases from J, with 11 bases between. As DNA, the CDR3 is TGTGCCTCGGCGCGGAGCTCCTACAATGAGCAGTTCTTC. Residues: CASARSSYNEQFF.